The clone carrying this T cell receptor beta chain was seen more than once but under ten times. The antigen is undetermined. The CDR3 totals 13 residues. In germline, CDR1 is SGHTA, CDR2 FQGTGA. V lost 1 base to trimming and J lost 3 bases, with 6 bases between them. Sequenced with the Oncomine TCR Beta short-read assay was DNA taken from cultured CD4+ T cells. TCRdb itself ran the PCR reads through MiXCR, one entry per CDR3 protein. The sample consists of over 5,500 distinct CDR3 sequences, about 47% of them appearing once. This record comes from a study of vaccination and CD4 T cells after COVID-19. Study-level background: Two Hispanic individuals were among six male and four female convalescent patients. Post-vaccine sampling followed dose two by a median about 72 days (range 14 to 241).

Stated treatment: approximately 11-day PBMC culture with coronavirus spike peptide pools or control peptides (ViraFEST assay). Following expansion of antigen-specific T cells with peptide pools, ViraFEST then sequenced TCRs. Cultures of PBMCs, about 2 million per well, were set up with about 10 IU/ml IL-2 and approximately 9.7 ug/ml peptide pools. This TCR came from a human donor who had recovered from COVID-19. Source material: CD4+ T cells from blood, cultured in vitro. This rearrangement joins TRBV7-3 to TRBJ1-1; possible D gene TRBD1, 5 bases. The CDR3 nucleotides read TGTGCCAGCAGCTTAAGGGGCGACACTGAAGCTTTCTTT. Translating gives CASSLRGDTEAFF.